The 6 T cell receptor beta chains below all came from one sample that was sequenced in a study of T cell responses to AZD1222 COVID-19 vaccine. Method: immunoSEQ multiplex PCR; TCRdb's copy keeps in-frame clones and lacks some. Altogether under 150,000 clones are present, roughly 93% being singletons, with the ten largest covering 2.5% to 4%. Sequenced material: peripheral blood, taken on day 0 of AZD1222 vaccination. These receptors all stem from an adult in good health.

The J gene is TRBJ2-1, the V gene TRBV7-9, with D unresolved. Germline V gene sequence: CDR1 SEHNR, CDR2 FQNEAQ (reference sequence). This CDR3 comprises 13 residues. V was shortened by 5 bases and J by 4 bases, with 9 bases between the two germline ends. CDR3 bases: TGTGCCAGCAGCCGAAGCCCATACAATGAGCAGTTCTTC. This translates into CASSRSPYNEQFF.

The V call is TRBV19, the J call TRBJ1-2; 9 bases align to TRBD1. V lost 8 bases, J lost 4 bases, and 5 bases stayed unmatched. This CDR3 has 13 residues. Germline loops: CDR1 LNHDA, CDR2 SQIVND (reference sequence). CDR3 amino acids: CASGNRGPYGYTF. CDR3 in DNA: TGTGCCAGTGGGAACAGGGGGCCCTATGGCTACACCTTC. The full variable domain, with the rest looked up from reference TRBV19 and TRBJ1-2, is DGGITQSPKYLFRKEGQNVTLSCEQNLNHDAMYWYRQDPGQGLRLIYYSQIVNDFQKGDIAEGYSVSREKKESFPLTVTSAQKNPTAFYLCASGNRGPYGYTFGSGTRLTVV.

CDR3 region: CASSPLGQGREKLFF. The CDR3 region has the DNA TGTGCCAGCAGCCCCCTAGGACAGGGGAGGGAAAAACTGTTTTTT. V is TRBV3-1 (or the pseudogene TRBV3-2) and J is TRBJ1-4; 9 bases fit TRBD1. Germline loops: CDR1 LGHDT, CDR2 YNNKEL (reference sequence). J lost 8 bases, V lost 4 bases, and 8 bases had no gene match. The CDR3 is 15 residues long.

This chain links TRBV14 with TRBJ2-7; 9 bases line up with TRBD2. This CDR3 comprises 15 residues. Trimming removed 6 bases from V and 5 bases from J; junction bases left unmatched: 11. Looked up from germline, CDR1 is SGHDN and CDR2 is FVKESK. The CDR3 protein is CASSQMAGGPNEQYF. CDR3 nucleotide sequence: TGTGCCAGCAGTCAGATGGCGGGAGGGCCAAACGAGCAGTACTTC.

The chain employs TRBV27 and TRBJ1-2, with D possibly matching TRBD1 (6 bases). Trimming removed 2 bases at V and 5 bases at J, with 6 bases between. The CDR3 consists of 12 residues. In germline, CDR1 is MNHEY, CDR2 SMNVEV (reference sequence). The CDR3 nucleotides read TGTGCCAGCAGTTTAAGGGGGTATGGCTACACCTTC. Translated, it gives CASSLRGYGYTF.

The chain carries TRBV6-2 or TRBV6-3 and TRBJ2-7, with D hard to call. In germline, CDR1 is MNHEY, CDR2 SVGEGT. Trimming took off 0 bases at V and 8 bases at J, with 17 bases between the two ends. CDR3 length equals 15 residues. For the CDR3, the DNA is TGTGCCAGCAGTTACTCCGTACTGGGGATCTGGAAGCAGTACTTC. Encoded protein: CASSYSVLGIWKQYF.